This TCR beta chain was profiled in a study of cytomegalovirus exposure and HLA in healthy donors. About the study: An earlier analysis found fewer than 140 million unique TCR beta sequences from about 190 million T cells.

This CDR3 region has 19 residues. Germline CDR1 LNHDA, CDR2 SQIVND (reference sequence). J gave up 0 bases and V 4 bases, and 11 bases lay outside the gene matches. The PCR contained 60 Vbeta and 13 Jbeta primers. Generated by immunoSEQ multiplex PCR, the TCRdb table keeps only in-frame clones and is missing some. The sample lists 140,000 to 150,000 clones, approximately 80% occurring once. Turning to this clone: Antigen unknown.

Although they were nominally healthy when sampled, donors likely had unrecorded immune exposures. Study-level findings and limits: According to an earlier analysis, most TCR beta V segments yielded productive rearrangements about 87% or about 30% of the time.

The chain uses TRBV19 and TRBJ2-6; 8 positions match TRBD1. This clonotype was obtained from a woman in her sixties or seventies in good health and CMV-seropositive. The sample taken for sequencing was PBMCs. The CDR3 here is CASSTSTGQGRSGANVLTF. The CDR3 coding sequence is TGTGCCAGTAGTACCAGTACCGGACAGGGCCGCTCTGGGGCCAACGTCCTGACTTTC.